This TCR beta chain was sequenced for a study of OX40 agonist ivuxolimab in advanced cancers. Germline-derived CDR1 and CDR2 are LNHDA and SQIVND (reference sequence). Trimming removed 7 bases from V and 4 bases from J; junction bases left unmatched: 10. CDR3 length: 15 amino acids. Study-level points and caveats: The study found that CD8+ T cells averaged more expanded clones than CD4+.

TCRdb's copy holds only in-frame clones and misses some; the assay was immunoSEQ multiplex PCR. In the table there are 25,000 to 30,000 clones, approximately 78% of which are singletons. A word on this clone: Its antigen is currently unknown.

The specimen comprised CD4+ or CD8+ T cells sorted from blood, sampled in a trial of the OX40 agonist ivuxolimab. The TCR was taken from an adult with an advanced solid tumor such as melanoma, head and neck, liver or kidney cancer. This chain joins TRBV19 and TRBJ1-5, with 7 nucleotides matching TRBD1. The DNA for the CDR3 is TGTGCCAGTAACTTCGGGACAGCAGCTAATCAGCCCCAGCATTTT. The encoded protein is CASNFGTAANQPQHF.